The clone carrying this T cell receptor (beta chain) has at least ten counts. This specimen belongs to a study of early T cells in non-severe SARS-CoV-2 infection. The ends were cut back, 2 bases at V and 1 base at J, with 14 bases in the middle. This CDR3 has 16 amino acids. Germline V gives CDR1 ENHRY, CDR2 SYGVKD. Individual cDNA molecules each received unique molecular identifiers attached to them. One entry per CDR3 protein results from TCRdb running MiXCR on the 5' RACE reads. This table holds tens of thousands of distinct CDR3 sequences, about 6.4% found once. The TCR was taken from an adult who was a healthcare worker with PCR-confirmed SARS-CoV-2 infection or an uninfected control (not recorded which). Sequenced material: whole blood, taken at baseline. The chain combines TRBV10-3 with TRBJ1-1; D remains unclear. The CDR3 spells CAISELIVRQNTEAFF. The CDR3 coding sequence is TGTGCCATCAGTGAGCTCATCGTAAGGCAGAACACTGAAGCTTTCTTT.